This TCR beta chain was captured in a study of T cell repertoires in cytomegalovirus infection. Study summary: From public TCR beta signatures came an indication of both CMV infection and matching HLA type.

One entry per CDR3 protein results from TCRdb running MiXCR on the reads. This repertoire shows about 490,000 distinct CDR3 sequences, about a quarter found once; its top ten account for approximately 13%. The CDR3 totals 13 residues. Trimming shortened V by 2 bases and J by 2 bases, and 7 bases separated the two germline ends. The germline CDR1 and CDR2 sequences are SGHTA and FQGNSA. The study's findings and limits: The study found HLA-C-restricted CMV-specific TCR beta clonotypes dominating the ex vivo response.

This clonotype was picked up many times. Its target is unknown. The chain couples TRBV7-2 to TRBJ2-7; no clear D gene. The sequence was obtained from a human donor in good health (CMV status not recorded). Some clones in this sample may be carry-over from other donors' samples. What was sequenced was PBMCs. The CDR3 here is CASSLSAAYEQYF. For the CDR3, the DNA is TGTGCCAGCAGCTTATCTGCGGCCTACGAGCAGTACTTC.